This T cell receptor beta chain appears in the sequencing data of a study of regulatory T cells in long-lasting Graves disease. Findings of the study overall: Those with persistent Graves' had less TCR diversity than newly diagnosed patients. Under persistent disease, TRBV28, TRBJ1-2 and TRBJ2-5 were used preferentially.

The sample's time point: persistent/refractory GD, antithyroid drugs over 5 years with positive TRAb. The TCR library was made from RNA that had been extracted from PBMCs in TRIzol. The patients were enrolled through endocrinology in Xi'an, China. Construction of TCR beta libraries relied on iRepertoire HTBI primers and on Arm-PCR targeting CDR3 regions. MiXCR, applied by TCRdb to the multiplex PCR reads, yields one record per CDR3 protein. The table includes 600,000 to 800,000 distinct CDR3 sequences, about 30% detected once. This clonotype was recorded a few times. What it binds is not known. Germline assignment: CDR1 MGHDK and CDR2 SYGVNS. The CDR3 sequence is 13 residues long. V was clipped by 4 bases and J by 2 bases, with 9 bases between them.

This receptor was obtained from a female donor with Graves disease. The chain recombines TRBV25-1 with TRBJ2-7; D is ambiguous. The specimen comprised peripheral blood mononuclear cells (PBMCs), sampled when the disease was refractory, from a patient treated with antithyroid drugs. The chain's CDR3 is CASSALGTYEQYF. In nucleotides, the CDR3 is TGTGCCAGCAGTGCCTTGGGAACCTACGAGCAGTACTTC.